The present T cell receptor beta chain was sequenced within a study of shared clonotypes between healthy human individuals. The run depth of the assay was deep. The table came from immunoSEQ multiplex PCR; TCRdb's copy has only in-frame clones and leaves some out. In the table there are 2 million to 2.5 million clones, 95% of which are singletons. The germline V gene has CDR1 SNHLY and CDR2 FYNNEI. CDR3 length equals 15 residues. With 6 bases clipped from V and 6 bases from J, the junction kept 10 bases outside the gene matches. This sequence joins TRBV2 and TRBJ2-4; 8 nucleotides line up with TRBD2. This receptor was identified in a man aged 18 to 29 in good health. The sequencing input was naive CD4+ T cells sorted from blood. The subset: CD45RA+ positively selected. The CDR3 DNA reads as TGTGCCAGCAGGTCTATAGCGGGGTCAGGAAACATTCAGTACTTC. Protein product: CASRSIAGSGNIQYF. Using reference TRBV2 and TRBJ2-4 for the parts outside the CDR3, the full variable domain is EPEVTQTPSHQVTQMGQEVILRCVPISNHLYFYWYRQILGQKVEFLVSFYNNEISEKSEIFDDQFSVERPDGSNFTLKIRSTKLEDSAMYFCASRSIAGSGNIQYFGAGTRLSVL.